These 25 T cell receptor beta chains were all obtained from the same sample, sequenced in a study of brain metastases from non-small cell lung cancer. Sequencing used immunoSEQ multiplex PCR; TCRdb keeps in-frame clones, though not all of them. The sample has roughly 4,900 clones; 65% to 90% are singletons. Source material: primary lung tumor tissue. Receptors originate from a donor aged 40 or over with non-small cell lung cancer.

This clone has only one observation. The V call is TRBV18, the J call TRBJ2-1; 15 bases agree with TRBD2. The CDR3 loop spans 18 amino acids. J gave up 4 bases and V 4 bases, and 8 bases lay outside the gene matches. Per germline, CDR1 KGHSH and CDR2 LQKENI. CDR3 in DNA: TGTGCCAGCTCACGAAGGACTAGCGGGGGGGGTGCGTACAATGAGCAGTTCTTC. Translated: CASSRRTSGGGAYNEQFF.

V is TRBV7-3 and J is TRBJ1-1, with unresolved D. Per the germline V gene, CDR1 is SGHTA and CDR2 is FQGTGA. The CDR3 spans 13 residues. V dropped 4 bases and J dropped 7 bases, with 13 bases sitting between them. CDR3 loop: CASSSSGSIEAFF. CDR3 in DNA: TGTGCCAGCAGCTCCTCCGGGTCCATTGAAGCTTTCTTT.

The chain has TRBV4-1 and TRBJ2-7, with D perhaps assigned TRBD1 or TRBD2 (5 bases each). The germline V and J ends were trimmed by 0 bases and 6 bases, with 18 bases remaining between them. Germline V gene data show CDR1 as MGHRA and CDR2 as YSYEKL. The CDR3 extends over 16 amino acids. The CDR3 reads CASSQDHGTLVPEQYF. Written as DNA, the CDR3 is TGCGCCAGCAGCCAAGATCACGGGACCCTAGTCCCCGAGCAGTACTTC.

The chain links TRBV30 to TRBJ1-2; D call uncertain. Germline V gene sequence: CDR1 GTSNPN, CDR2 SVGIG (reference sequence). Trimming cost V 0 bases and J 7 bases, with 9 bases left between them. The CDR3 runs 12 residues. CDR3 protein: CAWSVGIGGYTF. The CDR3 DNA reads as TGTGCCTGGAGTGTAGGAATCGGTGGCTACACCTTC. Full variable domain (rest looked up from reference TRBV30 and TRBJ1-2): SQTIHQWPATLVQPVGSPLSLECTVEGTSNPNLYWYRQAAGRGLQLLFYSVGIGQISSEVPQNLSASRPQDRQFILSSKKLLLSDSGFYLCAWSVGIGGYTFGSGTRLTVV.

The gene calls are TRBV5-4 and TRBJ1-3; 7 bases are a match to TRBD1. V lost 4 bases and J lost 0; bases outside the gene matches: 4. Germline values: CDR1 SGHNT, CDR2 YYREEE (reference sequence). The CDR3 is made up of 15 amino acids. The CDR3 region is CASSRDSSSGNTIYF. The CDR3, as DNA: TGTGCCAGCAGCCGGGACAGCTCCTCTGGAAACACCATATATTTT.

This rearrangement joins TRBV18 to TRBJ1-1, with 7 nucleotides matching TRBD1. The junction had 9 bases not matched to a gene; V was cut back by 4 bases and J by 1 base. CDR1 is KGHSH, CDR2 LQKENI, per germline. The CDR3 is 16 residues long. The CDR3 protein is CASSLLQGNSNTEAFF. The CDR3 nucleotides are TGTGCCAGCTCACTCCTACAGGGGAACTCGAACACTGAAGCTTTCTTT.

The chain links TRBV6-2 or TRBV6-3 to TRBJ1-5, with D possibly TRBD1 on 5 matching bases. V was clipped by 5 bases and J by 1 base, with 9 bases between them. Looked up from germline, CDR1 is MNHEY and CDR2 is SVGEGT. The CDR3 runs 14 residues. This CDR3 is CASSMGRSNQPQHF. The DNA for the CDR3 is TGTGCCAGCAGTATGGGACGAAGCAATCAGCCCCAGCATTTT.

J is TRBJ2-1 and V is TRBV12-2. TRBV12-2 is tagged as a pseudogene. The CDR3 is 16 residues long. DNA for the CDR3: TGTGCAAGTCGCTTAGAGGGCAGACGATCTCCCTATGGGCAGTTCTTC. This codes for CASRLEGRRSPYGQFF.

The rearrangement joins TRBV6-5 to TRBJ2-1; D ambiguous. The V gene lost 6 bases and the J gene lost 10 bases, with 10 bases spanning the gap. The CDR3 covers 11 residues. Germline CDR1 is MNHEY and CDR2 is SVGAGI. The CDR3 here is CASRGSLEQFF. CDR3 coding DNA: TGTGCCAGCAGGGGTAGCTTGGAGCAGTTCTTC.

This clone has only a few counts. The rearrangement links TRBV29-1 to TRBJ1-4; tentative D call: TRBD1 (5 bases). Germline CDR1 is SQVTM and CDR2 is ANQGSEA. The CDR3 consists of 13 residues. Trimming took off 3 bases at V and 8 bases at J, with 13 bases between the two ends. CDR3 sequence reads: CSVERQGGEKLFF. The CDR3 nucleotides are TGCAGCGTTGAGCGCCAGGGTGGAGAAAAACTGTTTTTT.

This sequence joins TRBV5-1 and TRBJ2-5; D is ambiguous. V dropped 0 bases and J dropped 5 bases, with 8 bases sitting between them. The CDR3 covers 13 residues. Germline assignment: CDR1 SGHRS and CDR2 YFSETQ. CDR3 protein: CASSLGLGETQYF. In DNA form, the CDR3 reads TGCGCCAGCAGCTTGGGTTTGGGGGAGACCCAGTACTTC.

The chain has TRBV3-1 (or the pseudogene TRBV3-2) and TRBJ2-1, with 12 nucleotides matching TRBD2. V dropped 0 bases and J dropped 6; count of bases not matched to a gene: 3. This CDR3 region has 16 residues. Germline CDR1 LGHDT, CDR2 YNNKEL (reference sequence). Here the CDR3 DNA reads TGTGCCAGCAGCCAAGATAGACTAGCGGGAGCCAATGAGCAGTTCTTC. This gives the protein CASSQDRLAGANEQFF.

The V gene is TRBV29-1, the J gene TRBJ2-1; possibly TRBD1 for D (7 bases). The V gene lost 3 bases and the J gene lost 14 bases, with 14 bases spanning the gap. The CDR3 covers 11 residues. Germline assignment: CDR1 SQVTM and CDR2 ANQGSEA. The CDR3 spells CSVDNGGGKFF. The CDR3 region has the DNA TGCAGCGTTGATAATGGAGGGGGCAAGTTCTTC.

This chain links TRBV5-4 with TRBJ1-2; 7 bases are a match to TRBD1. This CDR3 spans 15 amino acids. Germline loops: CDR1 SGHNT, CDR2 YYREEE (reference sequence). Losses at the gene ends were 1 base for V and 4 bases for J; bases not matched to a gene: 7. CDR3 loop: CASSLSTGDVYGYTF. As DNA, the CDR3 is TGTGCCAGCAGCTTGTCTACAGGGGACGTCTATGGCTACACCTTC.

The chain uses TRBV5-1 and TRBJ2-1; D perhaps matches TRBD2 (6 bases). The CDR3 runs 13 residues. Trimming shortened V by 4 bases and J by 10 bases, and 15 bases separated the two germline ends. The V gene's germline CDR1 is SGHRS and CDR2 YFSETQ. CDR3 bases: TGCGCCAGCAGCGGGGACTCTCTCCAAGAGCAGTTCTTC. Amino acid sequence: CASSGDSLQEQFF.

This chain joins TRBV29-1 and TRBJ1-2; the D gene is possibly TRBD1 (5 bases). The CDR3 length is 12 residues. V was trimmed by 3 bases and J by 2 bases, leaving 7 bases between them. Looked up from germline, CDR1 is SQVTM and CDR2 is ANQGSEA. The CDR3 bases are TGCAGCGTTGAGGCAGGGAACTATGGCTACACCTTC. Encoded protein: CSVEAGNYGYTF.

This chain connects TRBV28 to TRBJ1-4; 8 bases are shared with TRBD1. Trimming at V came to 9 bases and at J to 7 bases, leaving 7 bases not matched to a gene. The CDR3 is 13 amino acids. The V gene's germline CDR1 is MDHEN and CDR2 SYDVKM. CDR3 protein: CASHRGMGEKLFF. Here the CDR3 DNA reads TGTGCCAGTCACAGGGGGATGGGTGAAAAACTGTTTTTT.

The V gene is TRBV5-1, the J gene TRBJ2-6, with a tentative D call TRBD1 (7 bases). The length of the CDR3 is 16 residues. The germline V and J ends were trimmed by 1 base and 0 bases, with 8 bases remaining between them. Germline V gene lookup returns CDR1 SGHRS and CDR2 YFSETQ. CDR3 DNA: TGCGCCAGCAGCTTGCAGGGGGGCTCTGGGGCCAACGTCCTGACTTTC. Translated: CASSLQGGSGANVLTF.

The chain couples TRBV6-5 to TRBJ2-7, with 7 bases that match TRBD1. This CDR3 contains 13 residues. The germline V gene has CDR1 MNHEY and CDR2 SVGAGI. J lost 3 bases, V lost 2 bases, and 1 base had no gene match. This chain's CDR3 is CASSYRDSYEQYF. The CDR3 DNA sequence: TGTGCCAGCAGTTACCGGGACAGCTACGAGCAGTACTTC.

The chain combines TRBV5-6 with TRBJ2-6, with unresolved D. Per germline, CDR1 SGHDT and CDR2 YYEEEE. The CDR3 is 14 amino acids. V lost 7 bases, J lost 2 bases, and 10 bases lay in between. The CDR3 DNA is TGTGCCAGCCGCCTCCAAGCTGGGGCCAACGTCCTGACTTTC. Its protein is CASRLQAGANVLTF.

J is TRBJ2-5 and V is TRBV4-1; TRBD1 matches at 7 bases. V dropped 5 bases and J dropped 3; count of bases not matched to a gene: 3. The CDR3 loop spans 13 amino acids. Germline V CDR1 and CDR2: MGHRA, YSYEKL. For the CDR3, the DNA is TGCGCCAGCAGCTTCGGGACAGAAGAGACCCAGTACTTC. This translates into CASSFGTEETQYF.

The chain links TRBV3-1 (or the pseudogene TRBV3-2) to TRBJ1-4; D unclear. CDR3 length equals 16 residues. The germline V gene has CDR1 LGHDT and CDR2 YNNKEL (reference sequence). V lost 0 bases, J lost 5 bases, and 13 bases lay in between. The CDR3 DNA reads as TGTGCCAGCAGCCAAGATGGTCGGGGAGGAAATGAAAAACTGTTTTTT. Translating it yields CASSQDGRGGNEKLFF.

This clone was observed once. This chain connects TRBV9 to TRBJ1-4; weak D call: TRBD1 (5 bases). The CDR3 length is 16 residues. V was pared by 2 bases and J by 1 base, with 12 bases between. Germline V gene data show CDR1 as SGDLS and CDR2 as YYNGEE. Here the CDR3 reads CASSVRGDGTNEKLFF. The DNA of the CDR3 is TGTGCCAGCAGCGTTAGGGGTGACGGAACTAATGAAAAACTGTTTTTT.

This clone has a single count. The chain is built from TRBV27 and TRBJ2-1; 12 bases align to TRBD2. The CDR3 sequence is 22 residues long. V lost 4 bases and J lost 5; bases outside the gene matches: 24. Germline V gene lookup returns CDR1 MNHEY and CDR2 SMNVEV (reference sequence). Written as DNA, the CDR3 is TGTGCCAGCAGTTCGCTACGACTCAGGGGGCGAGAGCTAGCGGGAGGGGACAATGAGCAGTTCTTC. Its protein is CASSSLRLRGRELAGGDNEQFF.

V usage is TRBV5-4 and J usage is TRBJ2-7; possibly TRBD1 for D (5 bases). The germline CDR1 and CDR2 sequences are SGHNT and YYREEE (reference sequence). The CDR3 is made up of 13 amino acids. The V end lost 0 bases, the J end lost 1 base, and 5 bases lay between the germline ends. The CDR3 nucleotides are TGTGCCAGCAGCTTGGCAGGGTCCTACGAGCAGTACTTC. This encodes CASSLAGSYEQYF.